This TCR beta chain was sequenced for a study of cytomegalovirus exposure and HLA in healthy donors. Study-wide results and limits: CMV antigen specificity of a few CMV-associated chains was confirmed in vitro. First-cohort TCR clusters were later found to tend to co-occur in the 120 validation repertoires. Cytomegalovirus-associated status was assigned to approximately 160 TCR beta chains. TCR sequences were mostly rare, though some public TCRs occurred in many donors.

Clones were read by immunoSEQ multiplex PCR, and TCRdb kept only the in-frame ones, dropping some. Of 150,000 to 200,000 clones in the sample, over 85% were seen once. V lost 1 base and J 2 bases, leaving 13 bases between the germline ends. The CDR3 loop spans 16 amino acids. Germline loops: CDR1 KGHSH, CDR2 LQKENI. A note on this clone: Its antigen is still unknown.

The receptor was derived from a woman between 18 and 29 years old in good health and CMV-seropositive. The sample was PBMCs. The V and J genes are TRBV18 and TRBJ2-3; TRBD2 might be the D (5 bases). CDR3 nucleotide sequence: TGTGCCAGCTCACCACTTGTCTCGGGAACCACAGATACGCAGTATTTT. Amino acids: CASSPLVSGTTDTQYF.